These T cell receptor beta chains were read from a single sample in a study of blood T cell repertoires in COVID-19. The data were produced by immunoSEQ multiplex PCR, yet TCRdb's version contains in-frame clones alone and is incomplete. The profile shows some 160,000 clones, approximately 86% of them singletons. Sequencing was carried out using peripheral blood. Receptor source: a woman older than 75 with COVID-19, enrolled during active disease. Both conserved end residues are part of each CDR3. The D gene is left open where the match is weak. Size tells how often a clone was seen (once, few, many) or the class of an expanded clone, and some rows leave it out.

V gene: TRBV19
clone size: .
J gene: TRBJ2-1
D gene: .
CDR3 protein: CASSINNEQFF
CDR3 DNA: TGTGCCAGTAGTATCAACAATGAGCAGTTCTTC

V gene: TRBV5-1
clone size: .
J gene: TRBJ1-2
D gene: .
CDR3 protein: CASRADSNYGYTF
CDR3 DNA: TGCGCCAGCAGGGCCGACAGTAACTATGGCTACACCTTC

V gene: TRBV7-3
clone size: .
J gene: TRBJ2-3
D gene: .
CDR3 protein: CASSLGGSVDTQYF
CDR3 DNA: TGTGCCAGCAGCTTAGGGGGGAGTGTGGATACGCAGTATTTT

V gene: TRBV9
clone size: once
J gene: TRBJ1-2
D gene: .
CDR3 protein: CASSVVTGARLRF
CDR3 DNA: TGTGCCAGCAGCGTAGTTACAGGCGCAAGACTTAGATTC

V gene: TRBV5-6
clone size: .
J gene: TRBJ1-3
D gene: .
CDR3 protein: CASSLERGHGNTIYF
CDR3 DNA: TGTGCCAGCAGCTTGGAGCGGGGGCATGGAAACACCATATATTTT

V gene: TRBV11-2
clone size: .
J gene: TRBJ2-3
D gene: .
CDR3 protein: CASSPQGDTQYF
CDR3 DNA: TGTGCCAGCAGCCCCCAGGGGGATACGCAGTATTTT

V gene: TRBV28
clone size: .
J gene: TRBJ2-1
D gene: TRBD2
CDR3 protein: CASSLQTSGRANEQFF
CDR3 DNA: TGTGCCAGCAGTTTACAGACTAGCGGGAGGGCAAATGAGCAGTTCTTC

V gene: TRBV6-5
clone size: .
J gene: TRBJ1-4
D gene: TRBD1
CDR3 protein: CASRDRGRFEKLFF
CDR3 DNA: TGTGCCAGCAGGGACAGGGGGCGGTTTGAAAAACTGTTTTTT

V gene: TRBV28
clone size: .
J gene: TRBJ2-1
D gene: TRBD1
CDR3 protein: CASSLGDRYNEQFF
CDR3 DNA: TGTGCCAGCAGTTTAGGGGACAGGTACAATGAGCAGTTCTTC

V gene: TRBV28
clone size: .
J gene: TRBJ2-5
D gene: .
CDR3 protein: CASSDLIGTAEETQYF
CDR3 DNA: TGTGCCAGCAGTGACCTGATAGGAACAGCAGAAGAGACCCAGTACTTC

V gene: TRBV6-1
clone size: .
J gene: TRBJ1-5
D gene: .
CDR3 protein: CASSEGTSNQPQHF
CDR3 DNA: TGTGCCAGCAGTGAAGGGACAAGCAATCAGCCCCAGCATTTT

V gene: TRBV6-5
clone size: .
J gene: TRBJ2-2
D gene: .
CDR3 protein: CASSYSGGTGELFF
CDR3 DNA: TGTGCCAGCAGTTACTCAGGGGGAACCGGGGAGCTGTTTTTT

V gene: TRBV15
clone size: .
J gene: TRBJ1-1
D gene: .
CDR3 protein: CATTPGHLNTEAFF
CDR3 DNA: TGTGCCACCACCCCGGGACACCTGAACACTGAAGCTTTCTTT

V gene: TRBV18
clone size: .
J gene: TRBJ2-2
D gene: .
CDR3 protein: CASSPRTVTNTGELFF
CDR3 DNA: TGTGCCAGCTCACCCCGGACAGTGACGAACACCGGGGAGCTGTTTTTT

V gene: TRBV20-1
clone size: .
J gene: TRBJ1-1
D gene: .
CDR3 protein: CSASVGGIDTEAFF
CDR3 DNA: TGCAGTGCTAGTGTGGGGGGTATAGACACTGAAGCTTTCTTT

V gene: TRBV6-5
clone size: .
J gene: TRBJ2-7
D gene: TRBD2
CDR3 protein: CASSYRPSGHEQYF
CDR3 DNA: TGTGCCAGCAGTTACCGGCCTAGCGGCCACGAGCAGTACTTC

V gene: TRBV3-1/TRBV3-2
clone size: .
J gene: TRBJ2-1
D gene: .
CDR3 protein: CASSQFRRLTTNEQFF
CDR3 DNA: TGTGCCAGCAGCCAATTCCGGCGGCTGACTACGAATGAGCAGTTCTTC

V gene: TRBV7-9
clone size: .
J gene: TRBJ1-4
D gene: .
CDR3 protein: CASSLGRVESEKLFF
CDR3 DNA: TGTGCCAGCAGCTTAGGCAGGGTTGAAAGTGAAAAACTGTTTTTT

V gene: TRBV6-5
clone size: few
J gene: TRBJ2-5
D gene: TRBD1
CDR3 protein: CASSWGQGVQETQYF
CDR3 DNA: TGTGCCAGCAGCTGGGGACAGGGGGTCCAAGAGACCCAGTACTTC

V gene: TRBV5-4
clone size: .
J gene: TRBJ2-3
D gene: .
CDR3 protein: CASSYPTDTQYF
CDR3 DNA: TGTGCCAGCAGCTATCCGACAGATACGCAGTATTTT

V gene: TRBV3-1/TRBV3-2
clone size: .
J gene: TRBJ2-7
D gene: TRBD1
CDR3 protein: CASSQPTGDEQYF
CDR3 DNA: TGTGCCAGCAGCCAGCCCACAGGGGATGAGCAGTACTTC

V gene: TRBV7-2
clone size: .
J gene: TRBJ2-3
D gene: TRBD2
CDR3 protein: CASSGLAGSTDTQYF
CDR3 DNA: TGTGCCAGCAGCGGTCTAGCGGGCAGCACAGATACGCAGTATTTT

V gene: TRBV29-1
clone size: .
J gene: TRBJ2-3
D gene: .
CDR3 protein: CSVVYGTLDTQYF
CDR3 DNA: TGCAGCGTCGTTTACGGGACATTAGATACGCAGTATTTT

V gene: TRBV9
clone size: few
J gene: TRBJ2-2
D gene: TRBD2
CDR3 protein: CASSVLKRDGELFF
CDR3 DNA: TGTGCCAGCAGCGTTTTGAAGCGGGACGGGGAGCTGTTTTTT

V gene: TRBV9
clone size: few
J gene: TRBJ1-5
D gene: .
CDR3 protein: CASSAGTGDQPQHF
CDR3 DNA: TGTGCCAGCAGCGCAGGGACGGGGGATCAGCCCCAGCATTTT

V gene: TRBV29-1
clone size: .
J gene: TRBJ1-5
D gene: .
CDR3 protein: CSVVVSGNQPQHF
CDR3 DNA: TGCAGCGTTGTGGTCAGCGGCAATCAGCCCCAGCATTTT

V gene: TRBV19
clone size: once
J gene: TRBJ1-5
D gene: .
CDR3 protein: CASSKAANNQPQHF
CDR3 DNA: TGTGCCAGTAGTAAGGCGGCTAACAATCAGCCCCAGCATTTT

V gene: TRBV28
clone size: .
J gene: TRBJ2-2
D gene: .
CDR3 protein: CASSHLRGGGGNTGELFF
CDR3 DNA: TGTGCCAGCAGCCACTTGAGGGGAGGGGGTGGAAACACCGGGGAGCTGTTTTTT

V gene: TRBV5-4
clone size: .
J gene: TRBJ2-7
D gene: TRBD1
CDR3 protein: CASSAQGVEYEQYF
CDR3 DNA: TGTGCCAGCAGCGCGCAGGGGGTGGAGTACGAGCAGTACTTC

V gene: TRBV5-6
clone size: .
J gene: TRBJ2-4
D gene: .
CDR3 protein: CASSLGRINIQYF
CDR3 DNA: TGTGCCAGCAGCTTGGGCAGAATAAACATTCAGTACTTC

V gene: TRBV28
clone size: once
J gene: TRBJ1-4
D gene: .
CDR3 protein: CASSSPGRGVDEKLFF
CDR3 DNA: TGTGCCAGCAGTTCTCCGGGCCGGGGGGTTGATGAAAAACTGTTTTTT

V gene: TRBV4-2
clone size: .
J gene: TRBJ2-7
D gene: TRBD2
CDR3 protein: CASSQEGGGPNEQYF
CDR3 DNA: TGTGCCAGCAGCCAAGAGGGCGGGGGTCCTAACGAGCAGTACTTC

V gene: TRBV3-1/TRBV3-2
clone size: .
J gene: TRBJ2-7
D gene: .
CDR3 protein: CASSQGLVNEQYF
CDR3 DNA: TGTGCCAGCAGCCAAGGACTAGTTAACGAGCAGTACTTC

V gene: TRBV28
clone size: .
J gene: TRBJ1-2
D gene: .
CDR3 protein: CASTPGVMNGYTF
CDR3 DNA: TGTGCCAGCACCCCGGGGGTCATGAATGGCTACACCTTC

V gene: TRBV28
clone size: .
J gene: TRBJ2-7
D gene: .
CDR3 protein: CASRHPPRGGHDEQYF
CDR3 DNA: TGTGCCAGCAGGCACCCCCCGCGGGGAGGACACGACGAGCAGTACTTC

V gene: TRBV19
clone size: few
J gene: TRBJ1-3
D gene: TRBD1
CDR3 protein: CANSRGLHSGNTIYF
CDR3 DNA: TGTGCCAACTCCAGGGGGCTTCACTCTGGAAACACCATATATTTT

V gene: TRBV3-1/TRBV3-2
clone size: few
J gene: TRBJ2-6
D gene: .
CDR3 protein: CASSVRGAISGANVLTF
CDR3 DNA: TGTGCCAGCAGTGTCAGGGGCGCAATATCTGGGGCCAACGTCCTGACTTTC

V gene: TRBV5-5
clone size: .
J gene: TRBJ2-1
D gene: TRBD1
CDR3 protein: CASNPWTGANEQFF
CDR3 DNA: TGTGCCAGCAACCCGTGGACAGGGGCAAATGAGCAGTTCTTC

V gene: TRBV4-3
clone size: .
J gene: TRBJ1-4
D gene: .
CDR3 protein: CASSQDQAGLNEKLFF
CDR3 DNA: TGCGCCAGCAGCCAAGATCAGGCAGGGCTTAATGAAAAACTGTTTTTT

V gene: TRBV6-2/TRBV6-3
clone size: .
J gene: TRBJ2-7
D gene: .
CDR3 protein: CASSRDSRRQYF
CDR3 DNA: TGTGCCAGCAGCAGGGACTCCAGAAGGCAGTACTTC